This T cell receptor (beta chain) was profiled in a study of blood T cell repertoires in COVID-19. Study-level information: Both acute and convalescent COVID-19 samples were obtained from the United States, Italy and Spain. PBMCs, B-cell-depleted T cells, or T cells were the source of the cDNA or gDNA that made up the material.

Original processing notes: The authors estimated nucleated cell counts from reference gene primer amplification. Here immunoSEQ multiplex PCR was the method, and the copy in TCRdb shows in-frame clones only, minus some. V, J and clone size reflect that table, while D and trimming were determined from the DNA. The sample lists over 75,000 clones; just under 85% were seen once. This CDR3 spans 14 amino acids. The V end lost 7 bases, the J end lost 10 bases, and 22 bases lay between the germline ends. Looked up from germline, CDR1 is LNHDA and CDR2 is SQIVND (reference sequence). The J gene is TRBJ1-2, the V gene TRBV19; D is unclear. This TCR came from a man aged 65-85 years with acute or convalescent COVID-19. The sequencing input was peripheral blood. CDR3 nucleotide sequence: TGTGCCAGTACCGACCTCAGGCGGGCAGACGTCTACACCTTC. This codes for CASTDLRRADVYTF.